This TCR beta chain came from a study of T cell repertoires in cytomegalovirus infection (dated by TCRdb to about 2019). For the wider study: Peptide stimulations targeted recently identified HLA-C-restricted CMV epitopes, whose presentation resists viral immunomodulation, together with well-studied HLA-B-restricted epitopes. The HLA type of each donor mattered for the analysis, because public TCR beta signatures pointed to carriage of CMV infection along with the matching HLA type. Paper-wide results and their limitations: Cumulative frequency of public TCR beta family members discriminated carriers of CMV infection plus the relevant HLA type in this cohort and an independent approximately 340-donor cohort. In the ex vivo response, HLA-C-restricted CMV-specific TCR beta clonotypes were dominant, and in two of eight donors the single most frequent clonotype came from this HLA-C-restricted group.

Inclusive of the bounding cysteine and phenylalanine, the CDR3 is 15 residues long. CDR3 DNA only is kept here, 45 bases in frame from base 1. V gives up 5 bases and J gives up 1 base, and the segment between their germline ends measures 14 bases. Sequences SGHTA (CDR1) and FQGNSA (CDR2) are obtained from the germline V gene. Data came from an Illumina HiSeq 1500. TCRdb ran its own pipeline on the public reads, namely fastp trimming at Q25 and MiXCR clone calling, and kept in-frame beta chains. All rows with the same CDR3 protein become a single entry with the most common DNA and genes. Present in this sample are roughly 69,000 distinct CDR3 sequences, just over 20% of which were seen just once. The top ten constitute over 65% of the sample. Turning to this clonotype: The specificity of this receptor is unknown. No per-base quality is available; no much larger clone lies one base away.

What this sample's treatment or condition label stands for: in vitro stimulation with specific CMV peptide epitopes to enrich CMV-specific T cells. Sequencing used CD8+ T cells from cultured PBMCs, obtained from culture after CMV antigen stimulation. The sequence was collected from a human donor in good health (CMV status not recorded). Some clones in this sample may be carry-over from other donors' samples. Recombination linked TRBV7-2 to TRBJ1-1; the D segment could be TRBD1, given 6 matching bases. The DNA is TGTGCCAGCAGCCCCGGACCGGGGGCGAACACTGAAGCTTTCTTT. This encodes CASSPGPGANTEAFF.